In this sample, the clone carrying this TCR beta chain turned up a few times. Its specificity is not known. The data are from a study of T-cell memory formation after mild COVID-19. Study-wide context: TCR clusters were largely donor specific.

Germline V gives CDR1 SGHRS, CDR2 YFSETQ. This CDR3 is 16 amino acids long. V lost 4 bases to trimming and J lost 1 base; unmatched junction nucleotides: 6. Overall study findings and caveats: Some SARS-CoV-2-responding clones were already detected in memory before infection. Clones contracting day 15 to 85 were balanced CD4/CD8; later expanders leaned CD4+.

Using constant-segment primers, 5'RACE produced TCR alpha and TCR beta cDNA libraries carrying sample barcodes and UMIs. TCRdb analysed the 5' RACE reads with MiXCR anew, one entry per CDR3 protein. The sample lists 300,000 or so distinct CDR3 sequences, about a sixth occurring once. The material sequenced was PBMCs or a T cell subset sorted from them (not recorded which). The rearrangement uses TRBV5-1 and TRBJ2-3, with 10 bases aligning to TRBD2. The receptor comes from a young man who had mild COVID-19 (a few samples of this study predate the infection). Cell type and time point are not known. CDR3 protein: CASSPILAGGTDTQYF. As DNA, the CDR3 is TGCGCCAGCAGCCCCATCCTAGCGGGAGGCACAGATACGCAGTATTTT.